A selection of T cell receptor beta chains follows, all from one sample in a study of T-cell reconstitution after alpha-beta-depleted transplantation in children. TCRdb ran MiXCR on the PCR reads and lists one entry per CDR3 protein. The data contain hundreds of thousands of distinct CDR3 sequences, 13% of them seen just once; the ten biggest clones take up about 0.79%. This sample comprised PBMCs, obtained before TCRalphabeta/CD19-depleted stem cell transplant. The receptors come from a girl aged 2 to 9 with congenital amegakaryocytic thrombocytopenia, due to receive a stem cell transplant. Each CDR3 is given with its conserved first and last residue.

>TRBV29-1|TRBJ2-1
CSVEPTATYNEQFF
>TRBV5-1|TRBJ2-1
CASSTRLAGVNEQFF
>TRBV29-1|TRBJ2-1
CSVEITSEQFF
>TRBV5-1|TRBJ2-4
CASSFRQGIAKNIQYF
>TRBV11-1|TRBJ2-5
CASSLITVRLAGSQETQYF
>TRBV5-1|TRBJ2-7
CASSFAISYEQYF
>TRBV12-3/TRBV12-4|TRBJ2-5
CASGIGHQETQYF
>TRBV7-9|TRBJ2-3
CASSLLGGDTQYF
>TRBV5-1|TRBJ2-1
CASGLGSGPNEQFF
>TRBV12-3/TRBV12-4|TRBJ1-6
CASRFLELSPLHF
>TRBV6-6|TRBJ2-3
CASSYARTDTQYF
>TRBV5-1|TRBJ2-1
CASSFLERKGYNEQFF
>TRBV5-1|TRBJ2-7
CASSLNPWDEQYF
>TRBV5-1|TRBJ2-1
CASSEPVSSYNEQFF
>TRBV4-1|TRBJ2-2
CASSQDGTGGRTGELFF
>TRBV28|TRBJ2-3
CASGTTDTQYF
>TRBV20-1|TRBJ1-2
CSAKPPGQGTGGYTF
>TRBV3-1|TRBJ2-1
CASSQAGTLYNEQFF
>TRBV20-1|TRBJ2-6
CSARAMAGANVLTF
>TRBV2|TRBJ2-5
CASTSAYQETQYF
>TRBV20-1|TRBJ2-1
CSARDQSGGTGDNEQFF
>TRBV7-9|TRBJ2-4
CASSPLSIQYF
>TRBV10-3|TRBJ1-1
CATTVMTGNTEAFF
>TRBV29-1|TRBJ1-2
CSVDPDPDGYTF
>TRBV5-1|TRBJ2-2
CASSFQGAGELFF
>TRBV18|TRBJ2-7
CASSQGQASEQYF
>TRBV4-2|TRBJ1-1
CASSPGLVNTEAFF
>TRBV28|TRBJ2-7
CASRGGEATYEQYF
>TRBV7-9|TRBJ2-7
CASSPVLAGGGYEQYF
>TRBV29-1|TRBJ2-3
CSVETHTDTQYF
>TRBV12-3/TRBV12-4|TRBJ2-7
CASSQRLEAEQYF
>TRBV19|TRBJ1-6
CASSPQGQGASPLHF
>TRBV5-1|TRBJ2-1
CASQGALHGEQFF
>TRBV4-1|TRBJ2-1
CASSQVIRDSYNEQFF
>TRBV6-1|TRBJ2-7
CASSGPGQGTYEQYF
>TRBV5-1|TRBJ1-2
CASSWGLGYTF
>TRBV5-1|TRBJ2-6
CASSLSISGGSSGANVLTF
>TRBV5-1|TRBJ2-1
CASSLGLAGRYNEQFF
>TRBV5-1|TRBJ1-1
CASSRDANTEAFF
>TRBV5-1|TRBJ2-5
CASSMTVWETQYF
>TRBV5-1|TRBJ2-7
CASSLPLSGRVEQYF
>TRBV20-1|TRBJ2-3
CSSTGLALHREQYF
>TRBV3-1|TRBJ1-1
CASSQGTGWTEAFF
>TRBV20-1|TRBJ2-7
CSARDYSGRALEQHF
>TRBV3-1|TRBJ1-1
CASSQIHSGTEAFF
>TRBV5-1|TRBJ2-3
CASSPSTGYALDTQYF
>TRBV20-1|TRBJ2-7
CSATERGGTYEQYF
>TRBV28|TRBJ2-5
CASRTPGETQYF
>TRBV9|TRBJ2-1
CASSVVGSLEAYNEQFF
>TRBV11-3|TRBJ2-1
CASSIDRGFNNEQFF
>TRBV14|TRBJ2-7
CASSWTVVGEQYF
>TRBV12-3/TRBV12-4|TRBJ2-1
CASSPDALGLRGDEQFF
>TRBV5-1|TRBJ2-2
CASSSRSSGIFTGELFF